Listed here are 27 T cell receptor beta chains from one sample, sequenced in a study of T cells expressing NK-cell markers. TCRdb reprocessed the 5' RACE reads and stores each CDR3 protein as one record, lacking DNA. The sample spans 200,000 to 300,000 distinct CDR3 sequences; the ten largest clones claim around 0.4%. Input material: blood T cells: a sorted CD56 or NKG2C T cell subset, CD4+ or CD8+ T cells, or bulk PBMC T cells (not recorded which). These receptors were collected from a man between 18 and 29 years old in good health.

V is TRBV2 and J is TRBJ2-1; TCRdb's assignment of TRBD2 cannot be checked, as there is no DNA. The CDR3 runs 15 residues. Per germline, CDR1 SNHLY and CDR2 FYNNEI. CDR3 residues: CASKGRSGAYNEQFF.

This chain links TRBV11-2 with TRBJ1-1. Germline V gene sequence: CDR1 SGHAT, CDR2 FQNNGV. This CDR3 contains 13 residues. CDR3 region: CASSHTGRVEAFF.

This chain joins TRBV27 and TRBJ2-1; the D call of TRBD2 rests on TCRdb alone, since no DNA is present to check it. This CDR3 spans 15 amino acids. Germline CDR1 and CDR2: MNHEY and SMNVEV (reference sequence). This chain's CDR3 is CASTSGGGPYNEQFF.

The chain uses TRBV30 and TRBJ2-1; without DNA, the TCRdb call of TRBD1 cannot be checked. CDR3 length equals 12 residues. Germline V gene lookup returns CDR1 GTSNPN and CDR2 SVGIG (reference sequence). CDR3 sequence: CAWMGLTNEQFF. Together with reference TRBV30 and TRBJ2-1, the CDR3 gives the full variable domain: SQTIHQWPATLVQPVGSPLSLECTVEGTSNPNLYWYRQAAGRGLQLLFYSVGIGQISSEVPQNLSASRPQDRQFILSSKKLLLSDSGFYLCAWMGLTNEQFFGPGTRLTVL.

The J gene is TRBJ1-1, the V gene TRBV3-1; there is no DNA to check the TCRdb D call of TRBD1. The CDR3 has 14 amino acids. Germline loops: CDR1 LGHDT, CDR2 YNNKEL (reference sequence). The CDR3 region is CASSQLQANTEAFF. The variable domain in full, with the rest retrieved from reference TRBV3-1 and TRBJ1-1, is DTAVSQTPKYLVTQMGNDKSIKCEQNLGHDTMYWYKQDSKKFLKIMFSYNNKELIINETVPNRFSPKSPDKAHLNLHINSLELGDSAVYFCASSQLQANTEAFFGQGTRLTVV.

This chain uses TRBV10-3 with TRBJ2-3; the D call from TCRdb, TRBD1, cannot be confirmed without DNA. Germline CDR1 is ENHRY and CDR2 is SYGVKD. This CDR3 spans 17 amino acids. CDR3 region: CAISESLAGPPTDTQYF.

The CDR3 sequence: CASSPRGSTGTDTQYF. The rearrangement uses TRBV5-4 and TRBJ2-3. CDR1 and CDR2 from the germline V gene are SGHNT and YYREEE (reference sequence). This CDR3 contains 16 residues.

The chain is built from TRBV29-1 and TRBJ1-1. The CDR3 runs to 12 residues. Germline V gene data show CDR1 as SQVTM and CDR2 as ANQGSEA. CDR3 amino acids: CSAGGRAYEAFF.

V is TRBV6-1 and J is TRBJ2-1; TCRdb calls TRBD2, which cannot be checked without DNA. This CDR3 is 16 amino acids long. Germline CDR1 is MNHNS and CDR2 is SASEGT. The CDR3 sequence: CASRRLAASSYNEQFF.

The chain has TRBV27 and TRBJ2-1; TCRdb picks TRBD2, but there is no DNA to check that call. CDR1 is MNHEY and CDR2 is SMNVEV in the germline V gene (reference sequence). The CDR3 has 15 residues. The CDR3 protein is CASSPGTSGSREQFF.

This chain links TRBV29-1 with TRBJ2-4; without DNA, the TCRdb call of TRBD2 cannot be checked. The CDR3 loop spans 13 amino acids. Germline assignment: CDR1 SQVTM and CDR2 ANQGSEA. The CDR3 is CSVVVDSSHIQYF. The whole variable domain, filled in from reference TRBV29-1 and TRBJ2-4, reads SAVISQKPSRDICQRGTSLTIQCQVDSQVTMMFWYRQQPGQSLTLIATANQGSEATYESGFVIDKFPISRPNLTFSTLTVSNMSPEDSSIYLCSVVVDSSHIQYFGAGTRLSVL.

This rearrangement joins TRBV7-9 to TRBJ1-6; TCRdb's assignment of TRBD1 cannot be checked, as there is no DNA. The germline V gene has CDR1 SEHNR and CDR2 FQNEAQ (reference sequence). The CDR3 is made up of 14 amino acids. The CDR3 spells CASIRLGGNSPLHF.

The rearrangement links TRBV30 to TRBJ1-1. The CDR3 spans 15 residues. CDR1 and CDR2 (germline): GTSNPN, SVGIG (reference sequence). The CDR3 loop is CAWSVKVASVAEAFF.

The gene calls are TRBV20-1 and TRBJ2-3; TCRdb's D gene call, TRBD1, goes unchecked for lack of DNA. Looked up from germline, CDR1 is DFQATT and CDR2 is SNEGSKA (reference sequence). This CDR3 contains 14 residues. CDR3 region: CSAPYLTSTDTQYF.

The chain carries TRBV12-3 or TRBV12-4 and TRBJ2-1; TCRdb names TRBD2, which stays unverified in the absence of DNA. The CDR3 runs 17 residues. The CDR3 is CASSSLTPRRREGEQFF.

The J gene is TRBJ2-7, the V gene TRBV20-1; TCRdb's D gene call, TRBD1, goes unchecked for lack of DNA. The CDR3 covers 13 residues. CDR1 and CDR2 from the germline V gene are DFQATT and SNEGSKA (reference sequence). The CDR3 sequence is CSARRELSREQYF.

This chain connects TRBV5-1 to TRBJ2-1. Germline V gene sequence: CDR1 SGHRS, CDR2 YFSETQ. This CDR3 comprises 17 residues. The CDR3 reads CASSLGGRQSPTIEQFF.

This sequence joins TRBV20-1 and TRBJ1-5; TCRdb returns TRBD1, unconfirmable since there is no DNA. This CDR3 comprises 15 residues. Germline-derived CDR1 and CDR2 are DFQATT and SNEGSKA (reference sequence). The CDR3 reads CSASWDRNSNQPQHF.

The chain links TRBV5-1 to TRBJ2-1; TCRdb proposes TRBD1, but this gene call is untestable without DNA. Germline V gene lookup returns CDR1 SGHRS and CDR2 YFSETQ. The CDR3 has 16 amino acids. The CDR3: CASSLGVMGVYNEQFF.

This sequence joins TRBV18 and TRBJ2-7; absent DNA, TCRdb's TRBD2 call cannot be checked. This CDR3 contains 17 residues. CDR1 is KGHSH and CDR2 is LQKENI in the germline V gene. The CDR3 region is CASSPQASWDSAYEQYF.

This rearrangement joins TRBV19 to TRBJ1-1; the D call from TCRdb, TRBD1, cannot be confirmed without DNA. The CDR3 is 11 residues long. Germline V gene data show CDR1 as LNHDA and CDR2 as SQIVND (reference sequence). This CDR3 is CATLQGPEAFF.

The chain has TRBV10-3 and TRBJ1-6; the TCRdb call, TRBD1, lacks DNA for checking. Germline V gene data show CDR1 as ENHRY and CDR2 as SYGVKD. The CDR3 is 13 residues long. The CDR3 reads CAIGTNYNSPLHF.

The chain employs TRBV5-4 and TRBJ2-5. This CDR3 comprises 15 residues. The germline gives CDR1 SGHNT, CDR2 YYREEE (reference sequence). This chain's CDR3 is CASSLPLSSQETQYF.

CDR3: CSVVQGSQETQYF. This chain links TRBV29-1 with TRBJ2-5. The CDR3 is 13 residues long. Germline CDR1 and CDR2: SQVTM and ANQGSEA.

The V and J genes are TRBV20-1 and TRBJ2-1; checking the TCRdb D call of TRBD2 is not possible without DNA. The CDR3 has 15 residues. In germline, CDR1 is DFQATT, CDR2 SNEGSKA (reference sequence). CDR3 in amino acids: CSASLAGGLGNEQFF.

J is TRBJ2-2 and V is TRBV19. Germline V gene lookup returns CDR1 LNHDA and CDR2 SQIVND (reference sequence). The CDR3 length is 15 residues. Here the CDR3 reads CASSTRSGATGELFF.

The rearrangement links TRBV3-1 to TRBJ2-7. Germline values: CDR1 LGHDT, CDR2 YNNKEL (reference sequence). CDR3 length: 15 amino acids. The CDR3 spells CASSQELGRSYEQYF.